These 7 T cell receptor beta chains were sequenced from one sample in a study of chemoradiotherapy in HPV16-positive cancers. The assay was immunoSEQ multiplex PCR, and TCRdb's table has in-frame clones only and misses some. The sample records around 5,000 clones, 65% to 80% being singletons. Here the sequenced sample was tumor tissue, taken from a patient who underwent chemoradiotherapy. Source of these receptors: a human donor with HPV-associated anogenital cancer.

This clone has just one count. This rearrangement joins TRBV11-1 to TRBJ2-5; TRBD1 is a possible D gene (5 bases). V was shortened by 2 bases and J by 5 bases, with 15 bases between the two germline ends. CDR3 size: 15 residues. Germline lookup yields CDR1 SGHAT and CDR2 FQDESV (reference sequence). The CDR3 DNA sequence: TGTGCCAGCAGCTTAAGTCAGGGCAGTGGGGAGACCCAGTACTTC. Translating gives CASSLSQGSGETQYF.

The genes are TRBV7-9 and TRBJ1-2; 8 bases align to TRBD1. The V gene end was trimmed by 5 bases and the J gene end by 5 bases; junction bases not matched to a gene: 7. In germline, CDR1 is SEHNR, CDR2 FQNEAQ (reference sequence). CDR3 length: 14 residues. The CDR3, as DNA: TGTGCCAGCAGCCTGACAGGGGTTGATTATGGCTACACCTTC. The encoded protein is CASSLTGVDYGYTF.

The chain uses TRBV7-2 and TRBJ1-2; perhaps TRBD1 as D (5 bases). Germline V gene data show CDR1 as SGHTA and CDR2 as FQGNSA. V was cut by 4 bases and J by 7 bases, with 13 bases left in between. CDR3 length: 13 amino acids. Here the CDR3 DNA reads TGTGCCAGCAGCTCTTGGGGGTACTCTGGCTACACCTTC. It encodes CASSSWGYSGYTF.

This chain uses TRBV6-6 with TRBJ2-7, with 7 bases lining up with TRBD2. With V trimmed by 4 bases and J by 6 bases, 12 bases remained unmatched. In germline, CDR1 is MNHNY, CDR2 SVGAGI (reference sequence). CDR3 length: 15 amino acids. DNA for the CDR3: TGTGCCAGCAGTTCTGCGCGGGGGTCTTGGGGCGAGCAGTACTTC. Its translation is CASSSARGSWGEQYF.

This chain joins TRBV18 and TRBJ1-1; D not resolved. Germline V gives CDR1 KGHSH, CDR2 LQKENI. Between the trimmed V and J ends, which lost 3 bases and 0 bases, there was a span of 11 bases. The length of the CDR3 is 15 residues. CDR3 in amino acids: CASSPPGRMNTEAFF. As DNA, the CDR3 is TGTGCCAGCTCACCCCCCGGTAGGATGAACACTGAAGCTTTCTTT.

This clone has just one count. The V and J genes are TRBV19 and TRBJ2-7; D remains unclear. CDR3 size: 11 residues. Trimming cost V 6 bases and J 3 bases, with 6 bases left between them. Germline lookup yields CDR1 LNHDA and CDR2 SQIVND (reference sequence). DNA of the CDR3: TGTGCCAGTAGATCAGGCTACGAGCAGTACTTC. Protein product: CASRSGYEQYF.

The chain links TRBV5-4 to TRBJ1-1, with a tentative D call TRBD1 (5 bases). The CDR3 spans 12 residues. Germline V gene data show CDR1 as SGHNT and CDR2 as YYREEE (reference sequence). Trimming removed 2 bases from V and 6 bases from J, with 8 bases in between. CDR3 nucleotides: TGTGCCAGCAGCTTTGGGGCCCCTGAAGCTTTCTTT. It encodes CASSFGAPEAFF.